Presented here are 16 T cell receptor beta chains from one specimen sequenced in a study of T cells in Graves' hyperthyroidism and ophthalmopathy. The source material, RNA transcripts, was used to amplify TCR beta CDR3 regions. HTBI primers were employed in a first-round RT-PCR of the TCR CDR3. TCRdb used MiXCR to reprocess the multiplex PCR reads, holding one entry per CDR3 protein. This table holds 500,000 to 750,000 distinct CDR3 sequences, 13% to 15% found once. Specimen: blood. These receptor sequences come from a woman younger than 30 with Graves' ophthalmopathy.

The sample holds many counts of this clonotype. The V gene is TRBV28, the J gene TRBJ2-4, with D perhaps matching TRBD2 (6 bases). This CDR3 is 17 amino acids long. The ends were cut back, 5 bases at V and 0 bases at J, with 17 bases in the middle. Germline V CDR1 and CDR2: MDHEN, SYDVKM. The CDR3 nucleotides read TGTGCCAGCAGTCGCGCGGCGGCGGGGCTAGCCAAAAACATTCAGTACTTC. Translation gives CASSRAAAGLAKNIQYF. Full variable domain (missing parts from reference TRBV28 and TRBJ2-4): DVKVTQSSRYLVKRTGEKVFLECVQDMDHENMFWYRQDPGLGLRLIYFSYDVKMKEKGDIPEGYSVSREKKERFSLILESASTNQTSMYLCASSRAAAGLAKNIQYFGAGTRLSVL.

This clonotype was recorded many times. The J gene is TRBJ1-4, the V gene TRBV28, with D hard to call. The CDR3 is made up of 12 amino acids. Per germline, CDR1 MDHEN and CDR2 SYDVKM. V was trimmed by 6 bases and J by 6 bases, leaving 8 bases between them. The CDR3 DNA follows: TGTGCCAGCAGCCCTTCAGATGAAAAACTGTTTTTT. It is translated as CASSPSDEKLFF.

This clonotype was picked up many times. The chain links TRBV29-1 to TRBJ2-3, with 11 nucleotides matching TRBD2. The V gene's germline CDR1 is SQVTM and CDR2 ANQGSEA. The CDR3 is made up of 17 amino acids. Trimming took 2 bases from V and 0 from J; bases not matched to a gene: 7. CDR3 in DNA: TGCAGCGTTGAATCTAGCGGGAGGCTTACTAGCACAGATACGCAGTATTTT. Amino acids: CSVESSGRLTSTDTQYF.

In its sample, this clonotype was seen a few times. The chain links TRBV9 to TRBJ2-2, with 9 positions matching TRBD1. The germline V gene has CDR1 SGDLS and CDR2 YYNGEE. This CDR3 comprises 17 residues. V trimming: 3 bases; J trimming: 3 bases; junction bases outside the gene matches: 9. CDR3 region: CASSAHMDRGDTGELFF. The CDR3 DNA is TGTGCCAGCAGCGCCCATATGGACAGGGGTGACACCGGGGAGCTGTTTTTT.

This clonotype was detected a few times. DNA for the CDR3: TGTGCCAGTAGTATACAGGGTTTTGGCTACACCTTC. It yields the protein CASSIQGFGYTF. The chain combines TRBV19 with TRBJ1-2, with a possible D match to TRBD1 (5 bases). The V gene lost 2 bases and the J gene lost 7 bases, with 8 bases spanning the gap. In germline, CDR1 is LNHDA, CDR2 SQIVND (reference sequence). The CDR3 is made up of 12 amino acids.

There are many counts of this clonotype. The chain's CDR3 is CASSLTRSASGRGGRTDTQYF. The CDR3, as DNA: TGTGCCAGCAGCTTAACCCGGTCTGCTAGCGGGAGGGGTGGACGCACAGATACGCAGTATTTT. The chain is built from TRBV7-3 and TRBJ2-3, with TRBD2 identical over 12 bases. V was pared by 0 bases and J by 1 base, with 14 bases of the junction left unmatched. CDR1 and CDR2 (germline): SGHTA, FQGTGA. The CDR3 consists of 21 residues.

The chain employs TRBV2 and TRBJ2-7; 9 bases map to TRBD1. The CDR3 is 14 amino acids. Germline values: CDR1 SNHLY, CDR2 FYNNEI. Trimming at V came to 5 bases and at J to 4 bases, leaving 6 bases not matched to a gene. In nucleotides, the CDR3 is TGTGCCAGCAGTAGAACAGGGGGCGAGTACGAGCAGTACTTC. Translation gives CASSRTGGEYEQYF.

In its sample, this clonotype was seen a few times. The rearrangement links TRBV5-5 to TRBJ2-7, with TRBD1 matching over 9 bases. Trimming took 0 bases from V and 1 from J; bases not matched to a gene: 8. CDR1 SGHKS and CDR2 YYEKEE come from the germline V gene (reference sequence). CDR3 length: 17 residues. The CDR3 region has the DNA TGTGCCAGCAGCTTGGCCTACGGGACAGGGTTTTCCTACGAGCAGTACTTC. It yields the protein CASSLAYGTGFSYEQYF. Combining the CDR3 with reference TRBV5-5 and TRBJ2-7 gives the whole variable domain DAGVTQSPTHLIKTRGQQVTLRCSPISGHKSVSWYQQVLGQGPQFIFQYYEKEERGRGNFPDRFSARQFPNYSSELNVNALLLGDSALYLCASSLAYGTGFSYEQYFGPGTRLTVT.

The rearrangement links TRBV12-3 or TRBV12-4 to TRBJ2-3; 13 bases line up with TRBD2. Trimming cost V 6 bases and J 2 bases; bases outside gene matches: 5. The CDR3 consists of 16 residues. The DNA of the CDR3 is TGTGCCAGCAGCCCGGGGACTAGCGGGATCACAGATACGCAGTATTTT. Its translation: CASSPGTSGITDTQYF.

Points on this clonotype: This may be a read error: a much more frequent sequence differs by one nucleotide. This chain connects TRBV5-6 to TRBJ2-5, with 9 bases identical to TRBD2. CDR3 length: 19 amino acids. V lost 2 bases to trimming and J lost 2 bases; unmatched junction nucleotides: 16. Germline V lookup: CDR1 SGHDT, CDR2 YYEEEE. The CDR3 reads CASSLDYGSGSRSQETQYF. The CDR3 region has the DNA TGTGCCAGCAGCTTAGATTATGGTAGCGGGAGCCGGAGTCAAGAGACCCAGTACTTC.

This clonotype came up many times. The V call is TRBV9, the J call TRBJ2-6; TRBD1 aligns across 7 bases. The CDR3 runs 15 residues. J lost 7 bases, V lost 4 bases, and 8 bases had no gene match. Germline loops: CDR1 SGDLS, CDR2 YYNGEE. The CDR3 DNA is TGTGCCAGCAGCTCGGCACGACAGGGAGCCAACGTCCTGACTTTC. It encodes CASSSARQGANVLTF.

This chain uses TRBV28 with TRBJ2-7; 10 bases map to TRBD2. Looked up from germline, CDR1 is MDHEN and CDR2 is SYDVKM. The CDR3 spans 14 residues. Losses at the gene ends were 7 bases for V and 1 base for J; bases not matched to a gene: 4. The DNA of the CDR3 is TGTGCCAGCATACCACTAGCGGGATCCTACGAGCAGTACTTC. Protein: CASIPLAGSYEQYF.

J is TRBJ2-2 and V is TRBV6-1; D is perhaps TRBD1 (6 bases). The V end lost 6 bases, the J end lost 5 bases, and 16 bases lay between the germline ends. The CDR3 runs 15 residues. The V gene's germline CDR1 is MNHNS and CDR2 SASEGT. CDR3 bases: TGTGCCAGCAGCGCGCGGACAGATTTAACCGGGGAGCTGTTTTTT. This codes for CASSARTDLTGELFF.

This clonotype was observed a handful of times. The J gene is TRBJ2-7, the V gene TRBV9; 9 nucleotides line up with TRBD2. J lost 1 base, V lost 4 bases, and 6 bases had no gene match. The CDR3 runs 15 residues. The germline V gene encodes CDR1 SGDLS and CDR2 YYNGEE. The CDR3 DNA reads as TGTGCCAGCAGCATCTTAGCGGGAGCGTCCTACGAGCAGTACTTC. Translation: CASSILAGASYEQYF.

The table lists this clonotype with many counts. The J gene is TRBJ2-3, the V gene TRBV7-9; perhaps TRBD2 as D (5 bases). The V gene's germline CDR1 is SEHNR and CDR2 FQNEAQ (reference sequence). Trimming left V 7 bases short and J 7 bases short, with 12 bases between. This CDR3 has 12 residues. The CDR3, as DNA: TGTGCCAGCACCCAGGACTCGTATACGCAGTATTTT. Protein: CASTQDSYTQYF.

The CDR3 DNA reads as TGTGCCTGCCTACAGGGGTCAGGGCCCCAGCATTTT. It specifies CACLQGSGPQHF. The chain has TRBV30 and TRBJ1-5; 7 nucleotides line up with TRBD1. V shed 6 bases, J shed 9 bases, and the junction held 8 bases outside the gene matches. Germline values: CDR1 GTSNPN, CDR2 SVGIG (reference sequence). The CDR3 totals 12 residues.